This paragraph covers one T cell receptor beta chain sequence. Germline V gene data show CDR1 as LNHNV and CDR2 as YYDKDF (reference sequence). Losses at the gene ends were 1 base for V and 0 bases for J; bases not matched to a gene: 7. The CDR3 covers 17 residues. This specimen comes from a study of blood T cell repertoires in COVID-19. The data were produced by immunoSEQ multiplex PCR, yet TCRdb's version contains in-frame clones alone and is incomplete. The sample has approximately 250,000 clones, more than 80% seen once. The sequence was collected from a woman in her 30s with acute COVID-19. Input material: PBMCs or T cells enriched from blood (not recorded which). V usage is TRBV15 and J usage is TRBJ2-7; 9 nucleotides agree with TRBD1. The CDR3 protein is CATSRASGTGSSYEQYF. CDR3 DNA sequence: TGTGCCACCAGCAGAGCCTCCGGGACAGGGAGCTCCTACGAGCAGTACTTC.